This T cell receptor beta chain was sequenced during a study of T cell responses to AZD1222 COVID-19 vaccine. Study summary: Researchers grouped second doses given at about 4 or about 12 weeks into one pool. Broader study findings: Of the AZD1222 recipients, only six or seven were seropositive at baseline. All repertoire sampling was performed exclusively after the peak T cell response.

This table comes from immunoSEQ multiplex PCR, and its TCRdb copy is limited to in-frame clones, with some not included. The repertoire holds more than 150,000 clones, about nine tenths seen once, with more than 1.3% in the top ten. The CDR3 is 19 amino acids. Germline V gene sequence: CDR1 SGHNT, CDR2 YENEEA. The V gene lost 3 bases and the J gene lost 0 bases, with 21 bases spanning the gap. Remarks on this clone: Its antigen remains unknown.

This TCR derives from an adult in good health. This material consisted of peripheral blood, taken on day 0 of AZD1222 vaccination. The chain carries TRBV11-3 and TRBJ1-3; D remains ambiguous. As DNA, the CDR3 is TGTGCCAGCAGCTTGTCGTGGGCAGAATACAATTACTCTGGAAACACCATATATTTT. This translates into CASSLSWAEYNYSGNTIYF.